Below, 9 T cell receptor beta chains from the same sample are listed, as sequenced in a study of blood T cell repertoires in COVID-19. Sequencing was performed with immunoSEQ multiplex PCR; in TCRdb, only in-frame clones are kept and a portion is missing. The data hold 100,000 to 150,000 clones, with around 80% observed a single time. Sequencing was performed on peripheral blood. These receptor sequences come from a woman between 45 and 65 years old with acute or convalescent COVID-19.

This clone was picked up a small number of times. V is TRBV29-1 and J is TRBJ1-2; D is perhaps TRBD1 (5 bases). Germline V gene data show CDR1 as SQVTM and CDR2 as ANQGSEA. V was clipped by 7 bases and J by 6 bases, with 12 bases between them. This CDR3 has 11 residues. The CDR3 reads CSGTSGDGYTF. For the CDR3, the DNA is TGCAGCGGGACATCGGGGGATGGCTACACCTTC.

The chain employs TRBV6-1 and TRBJ2-7; possible D gene TRBD1, 7 bases. This CDR3 has 17 residues. V lost 0 bases to trimming and J lost 6 bases, with 21 bases between them. Germline lookup yields CDR1 MNHNS and CDR2 SASEGT. The DNA for the CDR3 is TGTGCCAGCAGTGAAGCGCTTCGTAAGGGGGCGGGGAGCGAGCAGTACTTC. It encodes CASSEALRKGAGSEQYF.

V and J are TRBV6-6 and TRBJ2-1; D not resolved. V was pared by 4 bases and J by 0 bases, with 10 bases between. Germline CDR1 is MNHNY and CDR2 is SVGAGI (reference sequence). The length of the CDR3 is 15 residues. CDR3 protein: CASSSDGYSYNEQFF. In nucleotides, the CDR3 is TGTGCCAGCAGTTCAGACGGGTACTCCTACAATGAGCAGTTCTTC.

The chain couples TRBV6-1 to TRBJ1-2; D possibly corresponds to TRBD1 (5 bases). The CDR3 is made up of 15 amino acids. Germline V gene lookup returns CDR1 MNHNS and CDR2 SASEGT. Trimming cost V 3 bases and J 11 bases, with 22 bases left between them. CDR3 nucleotide sequence: TGTGCCAGCAGTGAGGGCGGGACGGCTGATCAATATTACACCTTC. It is translated as CASSEGGTADQYYTF.

The chain is built from TRBV5-1 and TRBJ1-6; the D is unclear. Germline assignment: CDR1 SGHRS and CDR2 YFSETQ. The CDR3 has 14 residues. V lost 0 bases to trimming and J lost 6 bases, with 7 bases between them. This CDR3 is CASSLGTPNSPLHF. DNA for the CDR3: TGCGCCAGCAGCTTGGGAACACCTAATTCACCCCTCCACTTT.

The chain links TRBV5-1 to TRBJ1-4, with TRBD1 matching over 7 bases. V dropped 4 bases and J dropped 8; count of bases not matched to a gene: 8. The CDR3 contains 14 residues. Per germline, CDR1 SGHRS and CDR2 YFSETQ. The CDR3 loop is CASSAGQVGEKLFF. CDR3 nucleotides: TGCGCCAGCAGCGCTGGACAGGTGGGCGAAAAACTGTTTTTT.

The rearrangement uses TRBV27 and TRBJ2-7; possible D gene TRBD1, 5 bases. Deletions cut 0 bases from V and 1 base from J, with 10 bases between. Germline CDR1 is MNHEY and CDR2 is SMNVEV (reference sequence). The CDR3 sequence is 15 residues long. CDR3 DNA sequence: TGTGCCAGCAGTTTATCGTCGCAGGGATCCTACGAGCAGTACTTC. It specifies CASSLSSQGSYEQYF.

The V gene is TRBV19, the J gene TRBJ1-3, with D hard to call. The CDR3 covers 16 residues. Per the germline V gene, CDR1 is LNHDA and CDR2 is SQIVND (reference sequence). Trimming shortened V by 4 bases and J by 0 bases, and 13 bases separated the two germline ends. The CDR3: CASSTLSTSSGNTIYF. The DNA of the CDR3 is TGTGCCAGTAGTACCCTATCGACAAGCTCTGGAAACACCATATATTTT.

This clone was observed a handful of times. The chain is built from TRBV9 and TRBJ1-3, with D possibly TRBD1 on 6 matching bases. Germline-derived CDR1 and CDR2 are SGDLS and YYNGEE. V was trimmed by 2 bases and J by 3 bases, leaving 12 bases between them. The CDR3 has 15 amino acids. The CDR3 spells CASSVQGQSGNTIYF. The CDR3 coding sequence is TGTGCCAGCAGCGTCCAGGGACAAAGTGGAAACACCATATATTTT.